A single sample gave rise to the 19 T cell receptor beta chains below, sequenced in a study of CD8 T cells in Susac syndrome. When the RNA was reverse transcribed, random hexamers were used with an input of roughly 0.45 to 1 ug. TCRdb reanalysed the immunoSEQ multiplex PCR reads using MiXCR and keeps one entry per CDR3 protein. This table has some 300,000 distinct CDR3 sequences, around 83% appearing once. The sequenced material came from CD8+ T cells from PBMCs. These receptor sequences come from a human donor with multiple sclerosis.

This chain joins TRBV20-1 and TRBJ2-1; 9 bases align to TRBD2. The CDR3 extends over 15 amino acids. Germline V gives CDR1 DFQATT, CDR2 SNEGSKA (reference sequence). The V segment lost 0 bases and the J segment 5 bases; nucleotides outside the gene matches: 5. CDR3 loop: CSARDRIAGDNEQFF. The CDR3 DNA is TGCAGTGCTAGAGATCGGATAGCGGGAGACAATGAGCAGTTCTTC.

This rearrangement joins TRBV11-2 to TRBJ2-7, with 10 bases identical to TRBD1. The CDR3 has 16 residues. With 5 bases clipped from V and 1 base from J, the junction kept 8 bases outside the gene matches. The germline V gene encodes CDR1 SGHAT and CDR2 FQNNGV. For the CDR3, the DNA is TGTGCCAGCAGCCCCCGACAGGGGGCTATGTCCTACGAGCAGTACTTC. Encoded protein: CASSPRQGAMSYEQYF.

The rearrangement joins TRBV5-5 to TRBJ1-3, with 7 positions matching TRBD1. V was clipped by 5 bases and J by 0 bases; unmatched bases: 8. The V gene's germline CDR1 is SGHKS and CDR2 YYEKEE (reference sequence). CDR3 length: 16 amino acids. DNA of the CDR3: TGTGCCAGCAGACCCGGGACAGAGAGCTCTGGAAACACCATATATTTT. It translates to CASRPGTESSGNTIYF. Full variable domain (missing parts from reference TRBV5-5 and TRBJ1-3): DAGVTQSPTHLIKTRGQQVTLRCSPISGHKSVSWYQQVLGQGPQFIFQYYEKEERGRGNFPDRFSARQFPNYSSELNVNALLLGDSALYLCASRPGTESSGNTIYFGEGSWLTVV.

The V call is TRBV7-8, the J call TRBJ1-2, with 8 bases aligning to TRBD1. The CDR3 has 17 residues. The V and J ends lost 5 bases and 4 bases, in that order; junction bases with no gene match: 15. The germline CDR1 and CDR2 sequences are SGHVS and FQNEAQ. CDR3 loop: CASSLRLQGRGLYGYTF. CDR3 bases: TGTGCCAGCAGCCTAAGACTACAGGGCAGGGGGCTCTATGGCTACACCTTC.

The chain links TRBV29-1 to TRBJ2-2; 7 bases line up with TRBD1. The CDR3 spans 16 residues. Trimming removed 6 bases from V and 3 bases from J; junction bases left unmatched: 13. Per germline, CDR1 SQVTM and CDR2 ANQGSEA. The CDR3 loop is CSVMGQSKDDTGELFF. CDR3 coding DNA: TGCAGCGTCATGGGACAGTCTAAGGACGACACCGGGGAGCTGTTTTTT.

The chain employs TRBV6-1 and TRBJ2-7; D gene ambiguous. The germline V and J ends were trimmed by 0 bases and 3 bases, with 9 bases remaining between them. Per germline, CDR1 MNHNS and CDR2 SASEGT. The length of the CDR3 is 14 residues. The CDR3 DNA reads as TGTGCCAGCAGTGAAGCGCTTCGCAGCTACGAGCAGTACTTC. Protein product: CASSEALRSYEQYF.

The rearrangement uses TRBV4-1 and TRBJ2-3; unclear D gene. The germline gives CDR1 MGHRA, CDR2 YSYEKL. This CDR3 has 14 amino acids. Trimming pared 1 base from V and 3 bases from J, leaving 8 bases between. The CDR3 here is CASSQGLKTDTQYF. The DNA for the CDR3 is TGCGCCAGCAGCCAAGGGCTCAAGACAGATACGCAGTATTTT.

This rearrangement joins TRBV10-3 to TRBJ2-5; 8 bases are a match to TRBD1. The CDR3 is 14 residues long. CDR1 and CDR2 (germline): ENHRY, SYGVKD. V lost 5 bases to trimming and J lost 1 base; unmatched junction nucleotides: 3. CDR3 in amino acids: CAISRTGLQETQYF. The CDR3 DNA is TGTGCCATCAGTAGGACAGGGCTCCAAGAGACCCAGTACTTC.

The sample holds one count of this clonotype. The chain uses TRBV9 and TRBJ1-1, with 7 bases matching TRBD1. This CDR3 contains 15 residues. With V trimmed by 3 bases and J by 6 bases, 11 bases remained unmatched. Germline CDR1 is SGDLS and CDR2 is YYNGEE. CDR3 nucleotide sequence: TGTGCCAGCAGCGCGGGGTTAACAGGGGTGGCTGAAGCTTTCTTT. The encoded protein is CASSAGLTGVAEAFF.

The rearrangement links TRBV29-1 to TRBJ2-3; possible D gene TRBD2, 6 bases. CDR1 and CDR2 from the germline V gene are SQVTM and ANQGSEA. Trimming took off 5 bases at V and 5 bases at J, with 8 bases between the two ends. This CDR3 has 11 residues. The CDR3 region is CSVPSVDTQYF. The CDR3 region has the DNA TGCAGCGTTCCTAGCGTAGATACGCAGTATTTT.

The chain couples TRBV6-5 to TRBJ1-5, with TRBD1 as a possible D gene (6 bases). From germline, CDR1 is MNHEY and CDR2 SVGAGI. CDR3 size: 16 residues. Deletions cut 2 bases from V and 5 bases from J, with 16 bases between. As DNA, the CDR3 is TGTGCCAGCAGTTACGGAGGAGGGGGGAAATATCAGCCCCAGCATTTT. It yields the protein CASSYGGGGKYQPQHF.

The chain combines TRBV9 with TRBJ2-7, with a weak D call TRBD1 (6 bases). Trimming pared 4 bases from V and 5 bases from J, leaving 13 bases between. Germline-derived CDR1 and CDR2 are SGDLS and YYNGEE. The CDR3 contains 13 residues. The CDR3 reads CASSNLQGHEQYF. The CDR3 bases are TGTGCCAGCAGCAACCTTCAGGGGCACGAGCAGTACTTC. Full variable domain (missing parts from reference TRBV9 and TRBJ2-7): DSGVTQTPKHLITATGQRVTLRCSPRSGDLSVYWYQQSLDQGLQFLIQYYNGEERAKGNILERFSAQQFPDLHSELNLSSLELGDSALYFCASSNLQGHEQYFGPGTRLTVT.

CDR3 region: CASSVVRDGANYGYTF. CDR3 coding DNA: TGTGCCAGCAGCGTAGTCCGGGACGGTGCTAACTATGGCTACACCTTC. The rearrangement uses TRBV9 and TRBJ1-2; D may be TRBD1 (5 bases). The germline V gene encodes CDR1 SGDLS and CDR2 YYNGEE. CDR3 length: 16 residues. Trimming took 0 bases from V and 0 from J, leaving 12 bases between them. Using reference TRBV9 and TRBJ1-2 for the parts outside the CDR3, the full variable domain is DSGVTQTPKHLITATGQRVTLRCSPRSGDLSVYWYQQSLDQGLQFLIQYYNGEERAKGNILERFSAQQFPDLHSELNLSSLELGDSALYFCASSVVRDGANYGYTFGSGTRLTVV.

The V and J genes are TRBV3-1 and TRBJ2-1, with TRBD2 matching over 8 bases. Germline V CDR1 and CDR2: LGHDT, YNNKEL (reference sequence). Trimming removed 1 base from V and 0 bases from J; junction bases left unmatched: 5. The CDR3 sequence is 17 residues long. The CDR3 DNA is TGTGCCAGCAGCCAAGGACTAGCGTACAGCTCCTACAATGAGCAGTTCTTC. Protein product: CASSQGLAYSSYNEQFF.

A few counts support this clonotype. J is TRBJ2-1 and V is TRBV27, with 8 bases matching TRBD2. The CDR3 runs 13 residues. From germline, CDR1 is MNHEY and CDR2 SMNVEV (reference sequence). V gave up 6 bases and J gave up 5 bases; unmatched junction bases: 3. CDR3 nucleotide sequence: TGTGCCAGCAGCCGGACTAGCAACAATGAGCAGTTCTTC. This sequence encodes CASSRTSNNEQFF.

This clonotype was observed a handful of times. The chain joins TRBV2 to TRBJ2-7; 9 bases match TRBD1. CDR1 is SNHLY and CDR2 is FYNNEI in the germline V gene. The CDR3 loop spans 14 amino acids. The junction had 2 bases not matched to a gene; V was cut back by 2 bases and J by 3 bases. Here the CDR3 DNA reads TGTGCCAGCAGTGAATACAGGGGGCACTACGAGCAGTACTTC. It codes for CASSEYRGHYEQYF.

The V gene is TRBV27, the J gene TRBJ2-7, with a possible D match to TRBD1 (5 bases). The CDR3 has 14 amino acids. The V end lost 3 bases, the J end lost 3 bases, and 12 bases lay between the germline ends. Per germline, CDR1 MNHEY and CDR2 SMNVEV (reference sequence). In DNA form, the CDR3 reads TGTGCCAGCAGTTTGTCAGACAGCCTCTACGAGCAGTACTTC. This codes for CASSLSDSLYEQYF.

The chain uses TRBV6-4 and TRBJ2-1; D is ambiguous. Deletions cut 3 bases from V and 4 bases from J, with 7 bases between. This CDR3 has 13 amino acids. Germline CDR1 MRHNA, CDR2 SNTAGT. CDR3 in amino acids: CASSESPYNEQFF. The CDR3 nucleotides are TGTGCCAGCAGTGAGTCACCATACAATGAGCAGTTCTTC.

The chain links TRBV27 to TRBJ2-2; the D gene could be TRBD1 or TRBD2 (5 bases each). The CDR3 runs to 13 residues. Trimming cost V 5 bases and J 6 bases, with 10 bases left between them. Germline CDR1 MNHEY, CDR2 SMNVEV (reference sequence). CDR3 coding DNA: TGTGCCAGCAGTGAACCGGGGCCCGGGGAGCTGTTTTTT. Translating it yields CASSEPGPGELFF.